These 5 T cell receptor beta chains share one sample of origin, sequenced in a study of blood T cells in healthy people across ages. Primers used in a second PCR of about 6 to 12 cycles were a sample-barcoded 5' primer and a J-beta primer mix. TCRdb analysed the 5' RACE reads with MiXCR anew, one entry per CDR3 protein. In the table there are roughly 1.6 million distinct CDR3 sequences, approximately 32% of which are singletons. The sequenced sample consisted of blood. The receptor set was obtained from a woman aged 25 to 39 in good health.

Concerning this clonotype: A much larger clone differs from this one at a single base, so this may be a read error. The gene calls are TRBV4-2 and TRBJ2-6; D possibly matches TRBD1 or TRBD2 (6 bases each). Germline V gene sequence: CDR1 LGHNA, CDR2 YNFKEQ. The CDR3 totals 18 residues. Written as DNA, the CDR3 is TGTGCCAGCAGCCAAGCAAATGCAGGGATTACGGGGGCCAACGTCCCGACTTTC. Protein product: CASSQANAGITGANVPTF.

Only a few counts were recorded for this clonotype. The gene calls are TRBV5-1 and TRBJ2-5, with TRBD1 matching 7 bases. J gave up 2 bases and V 6 bases, and 7 bases lay outside the gene matches. The CDR3 has 14 residues. CDR1 and CDR2 from the germline V gene are SGHRS and YFSETQ. The CDR3 DNA reads as TGCGCCAGCAAACTGGGACAGTTACAAGAGACCCAGTACTTC. Amino acid sequence: CASKLGQLQETQYF.

The chain carries TRBV4-1 and TRBJ1-1, with D perhaps TRBD1 (5 bases). Trimming took off 1 base at V and 0 bases at J, with 9 bases between the two ends. Germline CDR1 is MGHRA and CDR2 is YSYEKL. This CDR3 is 15 amino acids long. In DNA form, the CDR3 reads TGCGCCAGCAGCCAAGCCGGGGACCTGAACACTGAAGCTTTCTTT. Its translation is CASSQAGDLNTEAFF.

This clonotype showed up just a few times. This chain connects TRBV20-1 to TRBJ2-5; D could derive from TRBD1 or TRBD2 (5 bases each). Trimming cost V 5 bases and J 5 bases, with 15 bases left between them. Germline assignment: CDR1 DFQATT and CDR2 SNEGSKA (reference sequence). The CDR3 consists of 13 residues. The CDR3: CSAPPGGRETQYF. In DNA, the CDR3 is TGCAGTGCTCCTCCTGGGGGTCGGGAGACCCAGTACTTC.

The table lists this clonotype with a few counts. CDR3 residues: CSARDRKNSPLHF. CDR3 coding DNA: TGCAGTGCTAGAGATAGGAAGAATTCACCCCTCCACTTT. The genes are TRBV20-1 and TRBJ1-6; D gene ambiguous. Germline assignment: CDR1 DFQATT and CDR2 SNEGSKA (reference sequence). With 0 bases removed from V and 7 bases from J, the gap between germline ends came to 7 bases. The CDR3 is made up of 13 amino acids.